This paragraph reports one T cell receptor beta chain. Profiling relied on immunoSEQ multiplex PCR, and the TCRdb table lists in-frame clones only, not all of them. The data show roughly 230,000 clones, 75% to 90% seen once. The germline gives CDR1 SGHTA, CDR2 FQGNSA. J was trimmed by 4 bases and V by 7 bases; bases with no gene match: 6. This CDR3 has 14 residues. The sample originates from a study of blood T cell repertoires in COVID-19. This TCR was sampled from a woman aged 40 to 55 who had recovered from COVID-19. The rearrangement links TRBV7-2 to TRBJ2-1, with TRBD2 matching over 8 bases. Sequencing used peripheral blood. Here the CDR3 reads CASTAASGYNEQFF. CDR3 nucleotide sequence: TGTGCCAGCACCGCGGCTAGCGGGTACAATGAGCAGTTCTTC.